The next 14 T cell receptor beta chains were all read from a single sample in a study of OX40 agonist ivuxolimab in advanced cancers. Profiled with immunoSEQ multiplex PCR; TCRdb holds only in-frame clones, not every one. Among over 40,000 clones listed, around 80% were seen once. The source material was CD4+ or CD8+ T cells sorted from blood, sampled in a trial of the OX40 agonist ivuxolimab. These receptors were obtained from an adult with an advanced solid tumor such as melanoma, head and neck, liver or kidney cancer.

The V and J genes are TRBV4-1 and TRBJ2-7, with 7 bases aligning to TRBD1. CDR1 MGHRA and CDR2 YSYEKL come from the germline V gene. V was clipped by 2 bases and J by 4 bases; unmatched bases: 8. The CDR3 is made up of 15 amino acids. The CDR3: CASSQLGTAIYEQYF. CDR3 DNA sequence: TGCGCCAGCAGCCAATTAGGGACAGCAATTTACGAGCAGTACTTC.

This clone was recorded once. The chain couples TRBV5-8 to TRBJ1-5; 9 bases map to TRBD1. The CDR3 covers 13 residues. The V and J ends lost 0 bases and 15 bases, in that order; junction bases with no gene match: 7. Germline-derived CDR1 and CDR2 are SGHTS and YDEGEE. The CDR3 loop reads CASSLGAGTGRHF. As DNA, the CDR3 is TGTGCCAGCAGCTTGGGGGCCGGGACAGGGAGGCATTTT.

V usage is TRBV30 and J usage is TRBJ2-4, with a possible D match to TRBD1 (5 bases). Deletions cut 3 bases from V and 2 bases from J, with 14 bases between. CDR3 length: 15 residues. Germline V lookup: CDR1 GTSNPN, CDR2 SVGIG (reference sequence). The CDR3 nucleotides read TGTGCCTGGAGAGGGGCTGTGGGATCCAAAAACATTCAGTACTTC. Encoded protein: CAWRGAVGSKNIQYF.

Worth noting for this clone: Other nucleotide sequences from this sample produce the same CDR3. The chain links TRBV7-2 to TRBJ2-7; the D gene could be TRBD1 or TRBD2 (5 bases each). This CDR3 comprises 15 residues. The germline V gene has CDR1 SGHTA and CDR2 FQGNSA. With 2 bases removed from V and 6 bases from J, the gap between germline ends came to 17 bases. The CDR3 loop is CASSLRGVAEGEQYF. DNA for the CDR3: TGTGCCAGCAGCTTAAGGGGAGTGGCGGAAGGCGAGCAGTACTTC.

J is TRBJ1-6 and V is TRBV6-4; unclear D gene. Trimming pared 3 bases from V and 2 bases from J, leaving 11 bases between. CDR3 length: 16 amino acids. Germline CDR1 reads MRHNA; CDR2 reads SNTAGT. Here the CDR3 reads CASSEDQPPYNSPLHF. The DNA of the CDR3 is TGTGCCAGCAGTGAGGACCAACCCCCCTATAATTCACCCCTCCACTTT.

CDR3: CASSLDLTTEAFF. DNA of the CDR3: TGTGCCAGCAGCTTAGATTTGACCACTGAAGCTTTCTTT. This sequence joins TRBV11-2 and TRBJ1-1; D is uncertain. V lost 0 bases and J lost 4, with 6 bases in between. Germline loops: CDR1 SGHAT, CDR2 FQNNGV. The length of the CDR3 is 13 residues.

V usage is TRBV6-4 and J usage is TRBJ1-2; D uncertain. The V gene lost 2 bases and the J gene lost 4 bases, with 8 bases spanning the gap. Germline-derived CDR1 and CDR2 are MRHNA and SNTAGT. The CDR3 covers 13 residues. The CDR3 protein is CASSDGVGYGYTF. The DNA of the CDR3 is TGTGCCAGCAGTGACGGGGTTGGCTATGGCTACACCTTC.

This chain links TRBV6-5 with TRBJ1-1, with D hard to call. Germline loops: CDR1 MNHEY, CDR2 SVGAGI. There are 14 residues in the CDR3. The germline V and J ends were trimmed by 7 bases and 4 bases, with 16 bases remaining between them. As DNA, the CDR3 is TGTGCCAGCACTACGCTCGCGTGGGCCACTGAAGCTTTCTTT. Translating gives CASTTLAWATEAFF.

The chain has TRBV6-1 and TRBJ2-3; 8 bases line up with TRBD2. V trimming: 7 bases; J trimming: 4 bases; junction bases outside the gene matches: 7. The CDR3 covers 14 residues. Germline V gene lookup returns CDR1 MNHNS and CDR2 SASEGT. This chain's CDR3 is CASTLKTSADTQYF. The CDR3 DNA sequence: TGTGCCAGCACCCTTAAGACTAGCGCAGATACGCAGTATTTT.

This clone came up once. The rearrangement uses TRBV5-1 and TRBJ1-1, with TRBD1 matching 8 bases. This CDR3 contains 12 residues. Germline lookup yields CDR1 SGHRS and CDR2 YFSETQ. V lost 3 bases, J lost 7 bases, and 2 bases stayed unmatched. CDR3 sequence reads: CASSYTGGEAFF. The CDR3 DNA sequence: TGCGCCAGCAGCTACACAGGGGGTGAAGCTTTCTTT.

V and J are TRBV14 and TRBJ2-1, with D perhaps matching TRBD2 (5 bases). Germline-derived CDR1 and CDR2 are SGHDN and FVKESK. The CDR3 loop spans 13 amino acids. Trimming removed 0 bases from V and 11 bases from J, with 11 bases in between. The CDR3 DNA is TGTGCCAGCAGCCAAGAAAGAACGGGGAAGCAGTTCTTC. It specifies CASSQERTGKQFF. Drawing the rest from reference TRBV14 and TRBJ2-1, the complete variable domain is EAGVTQFPSHSVIEKGQTVTLRCDPISGHDNLYWYRRVMGKEIKFLLHFVKESKQDESGMPNNRFLAERTGGTYSTLKVQPAELEDSGVYFCASSQERTGKQFFGPGTRLTVL.

This chain links TRBV18 with TRBJ1-5; TRBD1 matches 7 bases. V lost 1 base and J lost 0; bases outside the gene matches: 3. Germline V CDR1 and CDR2: KGHSH, LQKENI. The CDR3 length is 16 residues. CDR3 coding DNA: TGTGCCAGCTCACCACAGGGGGCTAATAGCAATCAGCCCCAGCATTTT. It translates to CASSPQGANSNQPQHF.

Here the CDR3 reads CASRPAGGLAKNIQYF. The DNA for the CDR3 is TGTGCCAGCAGGCCAGCGGGTGGGCTAGCCAAAAACATTCAGTACTTC. This chain connects TRBV27 to TRBJ2-4; perhaps TRBD2 as D (6 bases). This CDR3 spans 16 amino acids. Between the trimmed V and J ends, which lost 6 bases and 0 bases, there was a span of 15 bases. Germline lookup yields CDR1 MNHEY and CDR2 SMNVEV (reference sequence).

The chain joins TRBV14 to TRBJ2-1; 14 nucleotides align to TRBD2. V lost 2 bases to trimming and J lost 7 bases; unmatched junction nucleotides: 10. The germline V gene has CDR1 SGHDN and CDR2 FVKESK. The CDR3 contains 18 residues. This chain's CDR3 is CASSQNRLAGGLWNEQFF. CDR3 nucleotides: TGTGCCAGCAGCCAAAACCGACTAGCGGGAGGGTTATGGAATGAGCAGTTCTTC.